Presented here are 31 T cell receptor beta chains from one specimen sequenced in a study of cytomegalovirus exposure and HLA in healthy donors. PCR primers comprised 60 Vbeta and 13 Jbeta primers. Data came from immunoSEQ multiplex PCR; TCRdb stores just in-frame clones and leaves some out. The data contain approximately 87,000 clones, 65% to 90% of them singletons. The sample taken for sequencing was PBMCs. The source is a woman between 70 and 85 years old in good health and CMV-seropositive.

The chain uses TRBV19 and TRBJ2-7; 10 bases are a match to TRBD2. J was trimmed by 4 bases and V by 3 bases; bases with no gene match: 3. Germline lookup yields CDR1 LNHDA and CDR2 SQIVND (reference sequence). The CDR3 length is 14 residues. CDR3 sequence reads: CASSMPSGSYEQYF. DNA of the CDR3: TGTGCCAGTAGTATGCCTAGCGGGAGTTACGAGCAGTACTTC.

This clone is a singleton in its sample. This chain links TRBV29-1 with TRBJ1-2; 8 nucleotides match TRBD1. CDR1 is SQVTM, CDR2 ANQGSEA, per germline. The CDR3 extends over 12 amino acids. V dropped 3 bases and J dropped 5; count of bases not matched to a gene: 2. DNA of the CDR3: TGCAGCGTTGAGTACAGGGGGTATGGCTACACCTTC. Amino acids: CSVEYRGYGYTF.

The chain uses TRBV9 and TRBJ2-3; D call uncertain. With 1 base removed from V and 0 bases from J, the gap between germline ends came to 9 bases. The germline CDR1 and CDR2 sequences are SGDLS and YYNGEE. The CDR3 is 15 amino acids. The CDR3 coding sequence is TGTGCCAGCAGCGTACTCGCGGCTAGCACAGATACGCAGTATTTT. It codes for CASSVLAASTDTQYF.

This chain links TRBV30 with TRBJ1-3; D remains unclear. The germline V gene has CDR1 GTSNPN and CDR2 SVGIG (reference sequence). V lost 4 bases and J 4 bases, leaving 20 bases between the germline ends. The CDR3 length is 16 residues. The chain's CDR3 is CAWMGGSAGRGNTIYF. The CDR3 DNA is TGTGCCTGGATGGGAGGGTCGGCCGGGAGAGGAAACACCATATATTTT.

The rearrangement links TRBV11-1 to TRBJ1-2; tentatively, D is TRBD1 (6 bases). V was cut by 6 bases and J by 2 bases, with 10 bases left in between. The length of the CDR3 is 13 residues. Germline V lookup: CDR1 SGHAT, CDR2 FQDESV (reference sequence). The chain's CDR3 is CASSFDRNYGYTF. DNA of the CDR3: TGTGCCAGCAGTTTCGACAGGAACTATGGCTACACCTTC. The variable domain in full, completed from reference TRBV11-1 and TRBJ1-2, reads EAEVAQSPRYKITEKSQAVAFWCDPISGHATLYWYRQILGQGPELLVQFQDESVVDDSQLPKDRFSAERLKGVDSTLKIQPAELGDSAMYLCASSFDRNYGYTFGSGTRLTVV.

The chain has TRBV18 and TRBJ2-7; D possibly corresponds to TRBD2 (6 bases). The CDR3 is 12 amino acids. CDR1 KGHSH and CDR2 LQKENI come from the germline V gene. Trimming pared 3 bases from V and 5 bases from J, leaving 8 bases between. The CDR3 coding sequence is TGTGCCAGCTCACCTTCGGGGGACGAGCAGTACTTC. Translated, it gives CASSPSGDEQYF. The whole variable domain, filled in from reference TRBV18 and TRBJ2-7, reads NAGVMQNPRHLVRRRGQEARLRCSPMKGHSHVYWYRQLPEEGLKFMVYLQKENIIDESGMPKERFSAEFPKEGPSILRIQQVVRGDSAAYFCASSPSGDEQYFGPGTRLTVT.

The J gene is TRBJ2-7, the V gene TRBV7-9; D is unclear. There are 14 residues in the CDR3. The germline V gene encodes CDR1 SEHNR and CDR2 FQNEAQ (reference sequence). V was pared by 1 base and J by 0 bases, with 7 bases between. The CDR3, as DNA: TGTGCCAGCAGCTTAGTCTCTACCTCCTACGAGCAGTACTTC. It yields the protein CASSLVSTSYEQYF. The complete variable domain, with remaining parts taken from reference TRBV7-9 and TRBJ2-7, reads DTGVSQNPRHKITKRGQNVTFRCDPISEHNRLYWYRQTLGQGPEFLTYFQNEAQLEKSRLLSDRFSAERPKGSFSTLEIQRTEQGDSAMYLCASSLVSTSYEQYFGPGTRLTVT.

The chain carries TRBV27 and TRBJ1-4; 8 positions match TRBD1. Germline assignment: CDR1 MNHEY and CDR2 SMNVEV (reference sequence). The CDR3 consists of 14 residues. V lost 7 bases and J lost 5; bases outside the gene matches: 6. The DNA for the CDR3 is TGTGCCAGCACCCGGACAGGGCGAAATGAAAAACTGTTTTTT. It translates to CASTRTGRNEKLFF.

V is TRBV7-2 and J is TRBJ2-1; 8 positions match TRBD1. Germline lookup yields CDR1 SGHTA and CDR2 FQGNSA. V lost 3 bases to trimming and J lost 7 bases; unmatched junction nucleotides: 8. The CDR3 length is 15 residues. CDR3 amino acids: CASSFVAGGRNEQFF. The CDR3 DNA is TGTGCCAGCAGCTTTGTGGCAGGGGGCCGAAATGAGCAGTTCTTC.

V and J are TRBV14 and TRBJ1-1; D remains unclear. Germline CDR1 is SGHDN and CDR2 is FVKESK. The CDR3 covers 15 residues. With 0 bases removed from V and 0 bases from J, the gap between germline ends came to 8 bases. CDR3 region: CASSQERVVNTEAFF. The CDR3 region has the DNA TGTGCCAGCAGCCAAGAACGGGTCGTGAACACTGAAGCTTTCTTT.

V is TRBV5-8 and J is TRBJ2-3; tentatively, D is TRBD1 (6 bases). V lost 0 bases and J lost 1, with 9 bases in between. The CDR3 sequence is 15 residues long. Per the germline V gene, CDR1 is SGHTS and CDR2 is YDEGEE. CDR3 region: CASSLEGGGTDTQYF. CDR3 in DNA: TGTGCCAGCAGCTTGGAAGGGGGAGGCACAGATACGCAGTATTTT.

This clone has just a few counts. This chain joins TRBV6-6 and TRBJ1-1; D might be TRBD1 (6 bases). The V end lost 3 bases, the J end lost 0 bases, and 11 bases lay between the germline ends. CDR3 size: 15 residues. Germline loops: CDR1 MNHNY, CDR2 SVGAGI (reference sequence). In DNA, the CDR3 is TGTGCCAGCAGTTATATACAGGGAATGAACACTGAAGCTTTCTTT. Its translation is CASSYIQGMNTEAFF.

The J gene is TRBJ2-1, the V gene TRBV7-2; 9 nucleotides align to TRBD1. The CDR3 totals 15 residues. V lost 5 bases, J lost 8 bases, and 10 bases stayed unmatched. Germline CDR1 SGHTA, CDR2 FQGNSA. As DNA, the CDR3 is TGTGCCAGCAGCCGTCCACAGGGGGCGCAGGATGAGCAGTTCTTC. Protein sequence: CASSRPQGAQDEQFF.

Concerning this clone itself: One end of the junction is discordant with germline, which a read error may explain. This chain uses TRBV7-9 with TRBJ1-2; D possibly corresponds to TRBD1 (6 bases). Germline CDR1 reads SEHNR; CDR2 reads FQNEAQ (reference sequence). The CDR3 runs to 16 residues. The CDR3 nucleotides read TGTTCCAGCAGCTTATCCCTCTGGGACACAGACTATGGCTACACCTTC. Amino acids: CSSSLSLWDTDYGYTF.

The V and J genes are TRBV9 and TRBJ2-7; TRBD2 agrees at 9 bases. The trim removed 5 bases at V and 4 bases at J, leaving 4 bases unmatched. Germline CDR1 SGDLS, CDR2 YYNGEE. The CDR3 runs to 13 residues. In DNA, the CDR3 is TGTGCCAGCAGTAGCGGGAGTTGGTACGAGCAGTACTTC. Protein: CASSSGSWYEQYF.

In its sample, this clone was seen a few times. The rearrangement joins TRBV11-2 to TRBJ2-7, with 9 positions matching TRBD1. The CDR3 length is 16 residues. V shed 4 bases and J 6 bases; nucleotides not matched to a gene: 13. Per germline, CDR1 SGHAT and CDR2 FQNNGV. This chain's CDR3 is CASSSPLGTGSREQYF. CDR3 sequence (DNA): TGTGCCAGCAGCTCTCCCTTAGGGACAGGGTCCCGCGAGCAGTACTTC.

V usage is TRBV18 and J usage is TRBJ1-1; unclear D gene. The V gene lost 4 bases and the J gene lost 0 bases, with 6 bases spanning the gap. Germline V gene data show CDR1 as KGHSH and CDR2 as LQKENI. The CDR3 sequence is 13 residues long. CDR3 sequence reads: CASSLAMNTEAFF. Written as DNA, the CDR3 is TGTGCCAGCTCACTGGCCATGAACACTGAAGCTTTCTTT.

The chain couples TRBV13 to TRBJ2-7, with 9 nucleotides matching TRBD1. This CDR3 comprises 16 residues. Germline values: CDR1 PRHDT, CDR2 FYEKMQ (reference sequence). V trimming: 4 bases; J trimming: 2 bases; junction bases outside the gene matches: 9. The CDR3 DNA reads TGTGCCAGCAGCTCATACTATGGGACAGGGCCCTACGAGCAGTACTTC. This gives the protein CASSSYYGTGPYEQYF.

V is TRBV2 and J is TRBJ1-4; a weak D match, TRBD1 (6 bases). Germline V gene lookup returns CDR1 SNHLY and CDR2 FYNNEI. The CDR3 sequence is 14 residues long. The V and J ends lost 6 bases and 3 bases respectively, with 11 bases between them. The CDR3 coding sequence is TGTGCCAGCAGGACCGGGACACCTAATGAAAAACTGTTTTTT. Translation gives CASRTGTPNEKLFF.

This clone was seen a handful of times. The V and J genes are TRBV11-3 and TRBJ1-1, with 7 nucleotides matching TRBD1. From germline, CDR1 is SGHNT and CDR2 YENEEA. With 5 bases clipped from V and 5 bases from J, the junction kept 11 bases outside the gene matches. This CDR3 comprises 15 residues. The CDR3 DNA sequence: TGTGCCAGCAGCGGAACGACAGGGATCAGGACTGAAGCTTTCTTT. Translated: CASSGTTGIRTEAFF.

The V call is TRBV6-5, the J call TRBJ2-7, with 12 positions matching TRBD2. CDR1 and CDR2 (germline): MNHEY, SVGAGI. The J segment lost 5 bases and the V segment lost 5 bases, leaving 7 bases of the junction unmatched. CDR3 length: 15 residues. This chain's CDR3 is CASSLWTSGKDEQYF. As DNA, the CDR3 is TGTGCCAGCAGTCTATGGACTAGCGGGAAGGACGAGCAGTACTTC.

The chain recombines TRBV5-6 with TRBJ2-1; no definite D call. CDR1 is SGHDT, CDR2 YYEEEE, per germline. CDR3 length: 16 amino acids. V gave up 1 base and J gave up 7 bases, with 18 bases separating them. CDR3 protein: CASSLFAEWLVNEQFF. CDR3 nucleotide sequence: TGTGCCAGCAGCTTGTTTGCCGAGTGGCTAGTGAATGAGCAGTTCTTC. Full variable domain (rest looked up from reference TRBV5-6 and TRBJ2-1): DAGVTQSPTHLIKTRGQQVTLRCSPKSGHDTVSWYQQALGQGPQFIFQYYEEEERQRGNFPDRFSGHQFPNYSSELNVNALLLGDSALYLCASSLFAEWLVNEQFFGPGTRLTVL.

This chain uses TRBV7-2 with TRBJ2-7; 7 bases map to TRBD1. Germline CDR1 reads SGHTA; CDR2 reads FQGNSA. The V segment lost 1 base and the J segment 4 bases; nucleotides outside the gene matches: 1. CDR3 length equals 13 residues. CDR3 protein: CASSLVRGYEQYF. CDR3 DNA sequence: TGTGCCAGCAGCTTAGTCAGGGGGTACGAGCAGTACTTC. Looking up the rest from reference TRBV7-2 and TRBJ2-7 gives the full variable domain: GAGVSQSPSNKVTEKGKDVELRCDPISGHTALYWYRQSLGQGLEFLIYFQGNSAPDKSGLPSDRFSAERTGGSVSTLTIQRTQQEDSAVYLCASSLVRGYEQYFGPGTRLTVT.

This rearrangement joins TRBV9 to TRBJ1-3, with D unclear. Germline assignment: CDR1 SGDLS and CDR2 YYNGEE. The CDR3 runs to 17 residues. Trimming removed 0 bases at V and 0 bases at J, with 13 bases between. The CDR3 reads CASSVVSVQDSGNTIYF. CDR3 sequence (DNA): TGTGCCAGCAGCGTAGTAAGTGTCCAGGACTCTGGAAACACCATATATTTT.

The chain is built from TRBV30 and TRBJ2-3; TRBD1 aligns across 7 bases. Germline-derived CDR1 and CDR2 are GTSNPN and SVGIG (reference sequence). The trim removed 1 base at V and 5 bases at J, leaving 9 bases unmatched. The CDR3 is made up of 15 amino acids. Here the CDR3 reads CAWSERGGRKDTQYF. CDR3 DNA sequence: TGTGCCTGGAGTGAACGAGGGGGCAGAAAAGATACGCAGTATTTT. The full variable domain, rest sourced from reference TRBV30 and TRBJ2-3, is SQTIHQWPATLVQPVGSPLSLECTVEGTSNPNLYWYRQAAGRGLQLLFYSVGIGQISSEVPQNLSASRPQDRQFILSSKKLLLSDSGFYLCAWSERGGRKDTQYFGPGTRLTVL.

This clone came up a few times. The chain links TRBV5-1 to TRBJ2-3; D is possibly TRBD2 (5 bases). Germline values: CDR1 SGHRS, CDR2 YFSETQ. Between the trimmed V and J ends, which lost 2 bases and 6 bases, there was a span of 16 bases. The CDR3 extends over 15 amino acids. CDR3 sequence: CASSFRRTRGDTQYF. CDR3 nucleotides: TGCGCCAGCAGCTTTAGACGAACCCGAGGGGATACGCAGTATTTT. Drawing the rest from reference TRBV5-1 and TRBJ2-3, the complete variable domain is KAGVTQTPRYLIKTRGQQVTLSCSPISGHRSVSWYQQTPGQGLQFLFEYFSETQRNKGNFPGRFSGRQFSNSRSEMNVSTLELGDSALYLCASSFRRTRGDTQYFGPGTRLTVL.

The chain couples TRBV5-1 to TRBJ2-5; D may be TRBD1 (6 bases). The V and J ends lost 0 bases and 4 bases respectively, with 16 bases between them. The CDR3 contains 16 residues. Germline V gene data show CDR1 as SGHRS and CDR2 as YFSETQ. The CDR3 loop is CASSLADRPSVETQYF. For the CDR3, the DNA is TGCGCCAGCAGCTTGGCTGACAGGCCATCGGTAGAGACCCAGTACTTC.

This clone is labeled hyperexpanded. The rearrangement links TRBV11-3 to TRBJ2-7, with 10 bases that match TRBD2. CDR1 SGHNT and CDR2 YENEEA come from the germline V gene. The CDR3 extends over 14 amino acids. V shed 6 bases and J 6 bases; nucleotides not matched to a gene: 8. The DNA for the CDR3 is TGTGCCAGCAGACTCACTAGCGGGATTCCCGAGCAGTACTTC. Translated: CASRLTSGIPEQYF.

CDR3 residues: CASSLGLAPDTQYF. The CDR3, as DNA: TGTGCCAGCAGCTTAGGGCTAGCCCCAGATACGCAGTATTTT. The chain has TRBV11-3 and TRBJ2-3; TRBD2 is a possible D gene (5 bases). The germline V gene has CDR1 SGHNT and CDR2 YENEEA. V was pared by 1 base and J by 4 bases, with 9 bases between. This CDR3 is 14 amino acids long.

The chain uses TRBV7-2 and TRBJ2-1; D is perhaps TRBD1 (6 bases). The CDR3 length is 14 residues. Germline loops: CDR1 SGHTA, CDR2 FQGNSA. V was trimmed by 4 bases and J by 6 bases, leaving 13 bases between them. The CDR3 bases are TGTGCCAGCAGCTCCAGGGGTGGATTCAATGAGCAGTTCTTC. Encoded protein: CASSSRGGFNEQFF.

In regard to this clone: Relative to the germline gene, one junction end is altered; a read error may explain this. The genes are TRBV28 and TRBJ1-2; no definite D call. This CDR3 contains 11 residues. CDR1 is MDHEN and CDR2 is SYDVKM in the germline V gene. CDR3 region: CASSLLGGPRF. Written as DNA, the CDR3 is TGTGCCAGCAGTTTATTAGGAGGACCACGATTC.